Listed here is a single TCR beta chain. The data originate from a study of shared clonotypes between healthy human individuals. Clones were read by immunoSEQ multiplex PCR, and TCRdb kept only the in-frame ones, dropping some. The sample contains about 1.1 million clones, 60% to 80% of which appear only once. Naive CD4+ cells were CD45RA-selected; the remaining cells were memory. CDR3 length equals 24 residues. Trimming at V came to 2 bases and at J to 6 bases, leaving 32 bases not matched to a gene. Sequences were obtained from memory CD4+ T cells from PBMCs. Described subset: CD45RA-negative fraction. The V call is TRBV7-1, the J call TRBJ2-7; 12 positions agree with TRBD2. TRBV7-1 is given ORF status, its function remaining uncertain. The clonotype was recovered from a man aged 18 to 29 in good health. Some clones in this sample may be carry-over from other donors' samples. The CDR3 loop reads CASSSTRKRGFGLAGYSWSGEQYF. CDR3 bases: TGTGCCAGCAGCTCAACGAGGAAAAGAGGCTTCGGACTAGCGGGATATAGTTGGAGTGGCGAGCAGTACTTC.